These 8 T cell receptor beta chains share one sample of origin, sequenced in a study of quantifying T cell responses using KT2 cells (dated by TCRdb to 2015 to 2018). Context from the whole study: RNA was DNase-treated and reverse transcribed with TCR alpha and beta constant-region primers, mostly using SuperScript III.

Library method: UMI-ligation and nested PCR. Sequencing took place on an Illumina MiSeq. T4 RNA ligase 1 was used to ligate a single-stranded oligonucleotide containing the Illumina SP2 sequence and a UMI to the 3' end of the cDNA. PCR1 consisted of four to five cycles (98 degrees C 15 s, 69 degrees C 30 s, 72 degrees C 40 s), and for the beta primer an equimolar mix of RC1.1 and RC1.2 was used to cover TRBC1 and TRBC2. TCRdb reworked the public reads: Q25 trimming with fastp, MiXCR clone assembly, productive beta chains retained. One record per CDR3 amino acid sequence lists the most common genes and DNA. The sample yields 60,000 or so distinct CDR3 sequences; roughly an eighth were counted once. Clones ranked in the top ten supply around 9.9% of the sample. Sequenced: PBMCs spiked with cells of the T cell clone KT2. Receptors were obtained from a human donor.

V usage is TRBV4-3 and J usage is TRBJ2-7; TRBD2 matches 10 bases. The germline V gene encodes CDR1 LGHNA and CDR2 YSLEER. The CDR3 loop spans 15 amino acids. V shed 1 base and J 4 bases; nucleotides not matched to a gene: 4. The CDR3 loop reads CASSQASGRQYEQYF. The CDR3 nucleotides are TGCGCCAGCAGCCAAGCTAGCGGGAGACAGTACGAGCAGTACTTC.

The chain couples TRBV3-1 to TRBJ1-3, with D unresolved. Germline V gene sequence: CDR1 LGHDT, CDR2 YNNKEL (reference sequence). The length of the CDR3 is 15 residues. Trimming removed 4 bases from V and 3 bases from J, with 13 bases in between. The CDR3 protein is CASSPTFTNGNTIYF. CDR3 sequence (DNA): TGTGCCAGCAGCCCTACATTTACGAATGGAAACACCATATATTTT.

This clonotype has ten or more counts. The DNA of the CDR3 is TGCAGCGTCGAAATTACTGGGAACACTGAAGCTTTCTTT. Encoded protein: CSVEITGNTEAFF. V and J are TRBV29-1 and TRBJ1-1; D not certain. Germline-derived CDR1 and CDR2 are SQVTM and ANQGSEA. The CDR3 is made up of 13 amino acids. Trimming removed 6 bases at V and 1 base at J, with 12 bases between. Combining the CDR3 with reference TRBV29-1 and TRBJ1-1 gives the whole variable domain SAVISQKPSRDICQRGTSLTIQCQVDSQVTMMFWYRQQPGQSLTLIATANQGSEATYESGFVIDKFPISRPNLTFSTLTVSNMSPEDSSIYLCSVEITGNTEAFFGQGTRLTVV.

The chain recombines TRBV15 with TRBJ2-3, with 12 bases identical to TRBD2. J was trimmed by 4 bases and V by 4 bases; bases with no gene match: 3. The CDR3 runs to 15 residues. In germline, CDR1 is LNHNV, CDR2 YYDKDF (reference sequence). The CDR3 DNA is TGTGCCACCAGCACCCTAGCGGGAGGGGCAGATACGCAGTATTTT. Its translation is CATSTLAGGADTQYF.

V gene TRBV7-6 combines with J gene TRBJ2-3; the D is unclear. Germline-derived CDR1 and CDR2 are SGHVS and FNYEAQ. V was shortened by 2 bases and J by 2 bases, with 8 bases between the two germline ends. CDR3 length equals 14 residues. This chain's CDR3 is CASSLISSTDTQYF. Here the CDR3 DNA reads TGTGCCAGCAGCTTAATCTCGTCCACAGATACGCAGTATTTT.

The table lists this clonotype with a few counts. The V call is TRBV28, the J call TRBJ2-7, with 8 bases lining up with TRBD2. CDR1 and CDR2 (germline): MDHEN, SYDVKM. V shed 4 bases, J shed 3 bases, and the junction held 11 bases outside the gene matches. The CDR3 covers 16 residues. The CDR3 nucleotides are TGTGCCAGCAGTTCCCTCCCGACGGGGGGGGGCTACGAGCAGTACTTC. This encodes CASSSLPTGGGYEQYF.

The genes are TRBV24-1 and TRBJ1-1; perhaps TRBD1 as D (6 bases). Trimming removed 3 bases from V and 4 bases from J, with 11 bases in between. The CDR3 length is 14 residues. Germline lookup yields CDR1 KGHDR and CDR2 SFDVKD. CDR3: CATSDHRTVTEAFF. The CDR3, as DNA: TGTGCCACCAGTGATCACAGGACAGTCACTGAAGCTTTCTTT.

The gene calls are TRBV5-1 and TRBJ2-7; TRBD2 is a possible D gene (7 bases). Germline V gene sequence: CDR1 SGHRS, CDR2 YFSETQ. The CDR3 consists of 15 residues. V lost 0 bases, J lost 2 bases, and 12 bases lay in between. The CDR3 spells CASSLAGAGAYEQYF. CDR3 bases: TGCGCCAGCAGCTTGGCAGGGGCGGGGGCCTACGAGCAGTACTTC.